This T cell receptor beta chain was obtained from a study of shared clonotypes between healthy human individuals. This clone showed up just once. V lost 5 bases and J 3 bases, leaving 9 bases between the germline ends. CDR1 SEHNR and CDR2 FQNEAQ come from the germline V gene (reference sequence). The CDR3 has 13 residues. Only CD45RO-negative cells positively selected for CCR7 counted as naive CD8 cells, so terminally differentiated effector memory CD45RA+ cells were excluded. The repertoire was sequenced with immunoSEQ multiplex PCR; TCRdb's copy has only in-frame clones and lacks some. The table shows 1.5 million to 2.5 million clones, with over 85% occurring only once.

The sample was naive CD8+ T cells sorted from blood. The chain joins TRBV7-9 to TRBJ2-3; D is possibly TRBD1 (6 bases). The receptor comes from a man aged 18 to 35 in good health. The CDR3 loop reads CASSQTGTDTQYF. CDR3 DNA sequence: TGTGCCAGCAGCCAGACAGGTACAGATACGCAGTATTTT.